This TCR beta chain was observed in a study of cytomegalovirus exposure and HLA in healthy donors. Findings and limits, study-wide: Researchers catalogued over 150 TCR beta chains as cytomegalovirus-associated. Accurate prediction of most subjects' HLA-A and HLA-B alleles from TCR beta sequences was reported. Links to common viral pathogens appeared, in a later analysis, for several of the most significant clusters.

This clone occurred once. What it binds is unknown. Unmatched junction bases numbered 4, after V lost 2 bases and J lost 6 bases. The length of the CDR3 is 14 residues. CDR1 is SGHTA, CDR2 FQGNSA, per germline. The study ran its PCR with 60 Vbeta and 13 Jbeta primers. Sequencing was performed with immunoSEQ multiplex PCR; in TCRdb, only in-frame clones are kept and a portion is missing. The sample shows tens of thousands of clones, nearly 80% of them seen only once. The sequence derives from a woman in her thirties or forties in good health and CMV-seropositive. Material for sequencing was PBMCs. The chain employs TRBV7-2 and TRBJ2-3; TRBD2 agrees at 8 bases. The CDR3 region is CASSLFGGRDTQYF. The CDR3 bases are TGTGCCAGCAGCTTATTTGGCGGGAGGGATACGCAGTATTTT.